This T cell receptor (beta chain) was recovered during a study of PD-1 blockade in classical Hodgkin lymphoma. Study-wide results and caveats: Why repertoires differed is undefined; disease activity or prior therapy possibly contributed. Before treatment, TCR diversity in newly diagnosed patients was reportedly lower than in healthy donors.

Time point specified: newly diagnosed, previously untreated cHL patient sample. PBMCs representing newly diagnosed, untreated classical Hodgkin lymphoma functioned as the comparison. The protocol was immunoSEQ multiplex PCR, while the TCRdb copy is restricted to in-frame clones and leaves out a portion. The sample has some 21,000 clones; about 95% are singletons. To note about this clone: Its antigen is not identified.

Input material: peripheral blood mononuclear cells (PBMCs). The sequence was obtained from a human donor with classical Hodgkin lymphoma.

Written as DNA, the CDR3 is TGTGCCAGCTCACCGGGATTTCAAGAGACCCAGTACTTC. This sequence encodes CASSPGFQETQYF. The J gene is TRBJ2-5, the V gene TRBV18; D not certain. Looked up from germline, CDR1 is KGHSH and CDR2 is LQKENI. Trimming pared 3 bases from V and 2 bases from J, leaving 7 bases between. The CDR3 contains 13 residues.